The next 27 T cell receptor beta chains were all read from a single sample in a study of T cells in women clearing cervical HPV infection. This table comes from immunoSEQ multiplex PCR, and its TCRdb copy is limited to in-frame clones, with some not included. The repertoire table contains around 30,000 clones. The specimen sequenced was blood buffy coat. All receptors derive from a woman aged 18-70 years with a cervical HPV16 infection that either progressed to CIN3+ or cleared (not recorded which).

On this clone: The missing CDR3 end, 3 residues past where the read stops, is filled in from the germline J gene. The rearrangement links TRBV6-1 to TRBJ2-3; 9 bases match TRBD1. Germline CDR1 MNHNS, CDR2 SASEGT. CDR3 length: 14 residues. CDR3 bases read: TGTGCCAGCAGTGCCGGGACAGGGAGACAGCCG. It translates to CASSAGTGRQP. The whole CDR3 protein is CASSAGTGRQPQYF.

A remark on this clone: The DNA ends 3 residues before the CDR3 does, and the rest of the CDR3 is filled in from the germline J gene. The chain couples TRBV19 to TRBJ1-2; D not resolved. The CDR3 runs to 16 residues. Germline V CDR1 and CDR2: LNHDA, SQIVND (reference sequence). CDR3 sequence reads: CASRPLAGGYTDTYTF. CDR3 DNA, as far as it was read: TGTGCCAGTAGGCCACTAGCGGGAGGATACACAGATACC.

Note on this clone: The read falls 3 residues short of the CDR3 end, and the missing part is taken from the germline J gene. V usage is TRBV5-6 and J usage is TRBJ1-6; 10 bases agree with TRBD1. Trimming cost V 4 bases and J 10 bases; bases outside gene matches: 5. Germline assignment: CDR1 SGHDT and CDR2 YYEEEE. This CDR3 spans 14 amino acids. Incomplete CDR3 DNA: TGTGCCAGCAGCCCCGGGACAGGGGACTCACCC. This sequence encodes CASSPGTGDSP. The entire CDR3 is CASSPGTGDSPLHF.

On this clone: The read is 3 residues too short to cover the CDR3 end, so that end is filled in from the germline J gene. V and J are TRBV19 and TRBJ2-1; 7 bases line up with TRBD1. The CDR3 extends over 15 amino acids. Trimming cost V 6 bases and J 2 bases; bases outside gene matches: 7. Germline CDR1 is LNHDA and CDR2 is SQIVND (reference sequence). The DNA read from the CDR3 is TGTGCCAGTAGGAAACAGGGGAGAACCTACAATGAG. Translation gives CASRKQGRTYNE. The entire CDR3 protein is CASRKQGRTYNEQFF.

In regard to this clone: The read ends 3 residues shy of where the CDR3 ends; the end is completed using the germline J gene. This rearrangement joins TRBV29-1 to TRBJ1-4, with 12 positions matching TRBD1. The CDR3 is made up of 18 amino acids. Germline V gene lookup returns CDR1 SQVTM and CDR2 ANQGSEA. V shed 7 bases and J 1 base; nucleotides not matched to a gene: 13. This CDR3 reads CSANPGQGAILTNEKLFF. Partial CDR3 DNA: TGCAGCGCTAACCCGGGACAGGGGGCGATTTTAACTAATGAAAAA.

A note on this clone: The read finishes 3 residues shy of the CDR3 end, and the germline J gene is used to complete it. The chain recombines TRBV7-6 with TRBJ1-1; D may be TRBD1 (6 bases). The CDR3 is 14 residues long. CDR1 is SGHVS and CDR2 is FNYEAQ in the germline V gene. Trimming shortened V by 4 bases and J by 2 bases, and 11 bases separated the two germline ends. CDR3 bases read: TGTGCCAGCAGCTGGGGGGGCCAAAACACTGAA. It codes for CASSWGGQNTE. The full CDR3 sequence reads CASSWGGQNTEAFF.

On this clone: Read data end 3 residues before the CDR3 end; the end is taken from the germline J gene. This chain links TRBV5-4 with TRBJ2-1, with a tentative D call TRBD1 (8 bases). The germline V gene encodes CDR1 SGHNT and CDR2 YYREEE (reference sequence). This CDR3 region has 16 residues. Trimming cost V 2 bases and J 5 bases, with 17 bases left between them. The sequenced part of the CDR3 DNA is TGTGCCAGCAGCTTCGGGGGGACAGGAGTCCACAATGAG. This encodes CASSFGGTGVHNE. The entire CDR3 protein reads CASSFGGTGVHNEQFF.

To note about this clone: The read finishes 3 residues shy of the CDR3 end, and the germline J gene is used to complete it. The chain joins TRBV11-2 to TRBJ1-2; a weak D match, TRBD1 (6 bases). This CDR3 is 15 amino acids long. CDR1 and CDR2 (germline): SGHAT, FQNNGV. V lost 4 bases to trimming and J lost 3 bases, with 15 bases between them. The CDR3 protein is CASSSVRGHYYGYTF. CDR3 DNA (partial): TGTGCCAGCAGCTCAGTGAGGGGACACTACTATGGC.

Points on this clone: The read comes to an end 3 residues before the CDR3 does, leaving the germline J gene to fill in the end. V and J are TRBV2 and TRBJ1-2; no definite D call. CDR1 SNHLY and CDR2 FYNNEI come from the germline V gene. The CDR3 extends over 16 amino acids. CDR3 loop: CASTGTSGPINNDYTF. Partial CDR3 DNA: TGTGCCAGCACAGGAACTAGCGGGCCAATCAATAATGAC.

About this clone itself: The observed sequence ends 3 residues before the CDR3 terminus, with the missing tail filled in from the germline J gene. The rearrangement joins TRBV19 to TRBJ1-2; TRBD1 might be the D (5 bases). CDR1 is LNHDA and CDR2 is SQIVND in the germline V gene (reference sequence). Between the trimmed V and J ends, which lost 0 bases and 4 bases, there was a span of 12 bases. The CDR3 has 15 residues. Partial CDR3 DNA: TGTGCCAGTAGTATAGAAGGGGCCAGGACCTATGGC. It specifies CASSIEGARTYG. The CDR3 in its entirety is CASSIEGARTYGYTF.

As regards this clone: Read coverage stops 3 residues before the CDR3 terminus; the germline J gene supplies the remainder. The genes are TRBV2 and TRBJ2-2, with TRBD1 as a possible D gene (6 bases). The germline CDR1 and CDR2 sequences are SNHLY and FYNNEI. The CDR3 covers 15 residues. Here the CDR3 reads CASNRRQATNEKLFF. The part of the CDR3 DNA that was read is TGTGCCAGCAATCGGCGACAGGCAACTAATGAAAAG.

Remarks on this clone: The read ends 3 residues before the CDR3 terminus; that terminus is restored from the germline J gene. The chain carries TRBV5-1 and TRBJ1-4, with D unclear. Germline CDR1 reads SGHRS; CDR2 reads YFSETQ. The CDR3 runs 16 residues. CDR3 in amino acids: CASILAAAANNSPLFF. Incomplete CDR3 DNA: TGCGCCAGCATTCTCGCAGCGGCAGCCAATAATTCACCA.

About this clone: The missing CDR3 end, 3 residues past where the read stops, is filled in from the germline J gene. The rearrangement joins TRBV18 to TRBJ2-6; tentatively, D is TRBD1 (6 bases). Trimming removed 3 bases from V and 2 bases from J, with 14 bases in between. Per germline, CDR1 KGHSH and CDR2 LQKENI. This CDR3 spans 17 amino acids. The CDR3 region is CASSPRGGPPGANVLTF. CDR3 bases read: TGTGCCAGCTCACCCCGTGGGGGCCCCCCTGGGGCCAACGTC.

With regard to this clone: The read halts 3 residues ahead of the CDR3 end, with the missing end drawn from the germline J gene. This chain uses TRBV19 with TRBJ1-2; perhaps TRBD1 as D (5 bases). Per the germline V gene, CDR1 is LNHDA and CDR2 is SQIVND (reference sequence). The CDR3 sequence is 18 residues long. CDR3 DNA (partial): TGTGCCAGTAGTATCTCGGGACTAGCGGGGGTTTACTACAATGAC. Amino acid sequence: CASSISGLAGVYYND. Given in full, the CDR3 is CASSISGLAGVYYNDYTF.

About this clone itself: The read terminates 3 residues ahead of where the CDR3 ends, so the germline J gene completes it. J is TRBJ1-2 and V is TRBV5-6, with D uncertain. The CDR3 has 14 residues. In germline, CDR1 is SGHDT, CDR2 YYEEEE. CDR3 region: CASSFNKLPLGYTF. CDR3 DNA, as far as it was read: TGTGCCAGCAGCTTTAATAAACTACCCCTCGGC.

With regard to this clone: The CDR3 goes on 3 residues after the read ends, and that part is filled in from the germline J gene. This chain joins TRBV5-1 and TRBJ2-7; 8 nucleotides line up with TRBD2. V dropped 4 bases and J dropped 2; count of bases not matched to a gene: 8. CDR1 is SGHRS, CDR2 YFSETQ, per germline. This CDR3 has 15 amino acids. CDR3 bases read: TGCGCCAGCAGCCCCTCGGGAGGGGCCACCTACGAG. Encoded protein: CASSPSGGATYE. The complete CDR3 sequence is CASSPSGGATYEQYF.

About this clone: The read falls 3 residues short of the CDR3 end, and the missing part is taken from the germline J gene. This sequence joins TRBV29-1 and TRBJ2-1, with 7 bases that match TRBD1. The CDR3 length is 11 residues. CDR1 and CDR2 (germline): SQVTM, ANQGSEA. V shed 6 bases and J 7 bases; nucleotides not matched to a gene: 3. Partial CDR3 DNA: TGCAGCGTGCACAGGGGTAATGAG. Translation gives CSVHRGNE. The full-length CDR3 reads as CSVHRGNEQFF.

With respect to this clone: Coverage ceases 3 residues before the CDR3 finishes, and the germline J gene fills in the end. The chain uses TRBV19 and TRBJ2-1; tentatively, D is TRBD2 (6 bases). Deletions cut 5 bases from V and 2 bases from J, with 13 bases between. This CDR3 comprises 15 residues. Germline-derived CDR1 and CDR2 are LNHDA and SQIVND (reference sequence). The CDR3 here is CASSPRGETYNEQFF. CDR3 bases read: TGTGCCAGTAGTCCTCGCGGGGAGACCTACAATGAG. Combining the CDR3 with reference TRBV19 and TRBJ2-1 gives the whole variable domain DGGITQSPKYLFRKEGQNVTLSCEQNLNHDAMYWYRQDPGQGLRLIYYSQIVNDFQKGDIAEGYSVSREKKESFPLTVTSAQKNPTAFYLCASSPRGETYNEQFFGPGTRLTVL.

Incomplete CDR3 DNA: TGTGCCAGCAGTCTCGCCTTTAGCGGGGGCGTGGATACG. It is translated as CASSLAFSGGVDT. The entire CDR3 protein reads CASSLAFSGGVDTQYF. This sequence joins TRBV12-3 or TRBV12-4 and TRBJ2-3; 9 bases fit TRBD2. Coverage ceases 3 residues before the CDR3 finishes, and the germline J gene fills in the end. The CDR3 spans 16 residues. V was pared by 5 bases and J by 6 bases, with 12 bases of the junction left unmatched.

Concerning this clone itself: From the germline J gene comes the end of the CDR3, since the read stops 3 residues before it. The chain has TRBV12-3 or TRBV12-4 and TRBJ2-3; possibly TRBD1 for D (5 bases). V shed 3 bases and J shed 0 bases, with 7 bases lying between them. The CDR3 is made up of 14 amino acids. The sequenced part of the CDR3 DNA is TGTGCCAGCAGTTTGGGGCGGAGCACAGATACG. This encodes CASSLGRSTDT. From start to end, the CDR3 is CASSLGRSTDTQYF.

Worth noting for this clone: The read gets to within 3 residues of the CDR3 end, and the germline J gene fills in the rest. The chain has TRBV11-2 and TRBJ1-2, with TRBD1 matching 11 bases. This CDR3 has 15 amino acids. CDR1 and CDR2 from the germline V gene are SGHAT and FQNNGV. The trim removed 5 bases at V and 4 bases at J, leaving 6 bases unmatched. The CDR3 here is CASSIPGTGGYGYTF. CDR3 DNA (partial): TGTGCCAGCAGCATTCCCGGGACAGGGGGCTATGGC. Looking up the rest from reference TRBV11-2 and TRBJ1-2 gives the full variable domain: EAGVAQSPRYKIIEKRQSVAFWCNPISGHATLYWYQQILGQGPKLLIQFQNNGVVDDSQLPKDRFSAERLKGVDSTLKIQPAKLEDSAVYLCASSIPGTGGYGYTFGSGTRLTVV.

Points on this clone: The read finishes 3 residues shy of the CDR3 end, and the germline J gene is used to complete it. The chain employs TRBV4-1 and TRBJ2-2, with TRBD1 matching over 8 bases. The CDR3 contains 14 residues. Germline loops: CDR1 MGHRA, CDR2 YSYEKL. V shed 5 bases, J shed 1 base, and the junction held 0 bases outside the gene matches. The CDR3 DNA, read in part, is TGCGCCAGCAGCGACAGGGGGAACACCGGGGAG. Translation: CASSDRGNTGE. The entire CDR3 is CASSDRGNTGELFF.

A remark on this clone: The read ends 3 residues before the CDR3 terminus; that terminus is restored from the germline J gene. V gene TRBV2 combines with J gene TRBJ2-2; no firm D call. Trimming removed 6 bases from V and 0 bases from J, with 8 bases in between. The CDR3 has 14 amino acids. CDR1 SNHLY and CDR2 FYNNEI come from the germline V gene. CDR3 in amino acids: CASRGFTNTGELFF. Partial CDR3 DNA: TGTGCCAGCAGAGGTTTTACGAACACCGGGGAG.

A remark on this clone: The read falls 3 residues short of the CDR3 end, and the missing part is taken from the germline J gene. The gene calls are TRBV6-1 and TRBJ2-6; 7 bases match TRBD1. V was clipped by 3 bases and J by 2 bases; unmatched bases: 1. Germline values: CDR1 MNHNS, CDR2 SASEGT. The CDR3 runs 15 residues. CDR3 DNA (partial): TGTGCCAGCAGTGAGGGACAGACTGGGGCCAACGTC. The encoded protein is CASSEGQTGANV. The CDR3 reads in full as CASSEGQTGANVLTF.

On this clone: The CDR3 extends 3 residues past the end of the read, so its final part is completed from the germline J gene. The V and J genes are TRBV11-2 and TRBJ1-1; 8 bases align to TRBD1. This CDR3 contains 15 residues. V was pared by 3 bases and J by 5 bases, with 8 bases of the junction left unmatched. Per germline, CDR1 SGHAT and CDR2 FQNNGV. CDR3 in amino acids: CASSLLTGGRTEAFF. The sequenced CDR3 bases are TGTGCCAGCAGCTTGTTAACAGGGGGGCGGACTGAA. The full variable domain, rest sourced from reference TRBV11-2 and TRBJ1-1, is EAGVAQSPRYKIIEKRQSVAFWCNPISGHATLYWYQQILGQGPKLLIQFQNNGVVDDSQLPKDRFSAERLKGVDSTLKIQPAKLEDSAVYLCASSLLTGGRTEAFFGQGTRLTVV.

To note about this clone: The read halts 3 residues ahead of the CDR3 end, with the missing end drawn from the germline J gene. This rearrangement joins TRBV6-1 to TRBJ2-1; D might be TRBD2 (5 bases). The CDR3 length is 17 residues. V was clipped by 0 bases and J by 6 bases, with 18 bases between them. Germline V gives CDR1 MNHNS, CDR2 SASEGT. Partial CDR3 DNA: TGTGCCAGCAGTGAAGCGCTTCGTACTAGTGGGCGCAATGAG. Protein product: CASSEALRTSGRNE. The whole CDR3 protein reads CASSEALRTSGRNEQFF.

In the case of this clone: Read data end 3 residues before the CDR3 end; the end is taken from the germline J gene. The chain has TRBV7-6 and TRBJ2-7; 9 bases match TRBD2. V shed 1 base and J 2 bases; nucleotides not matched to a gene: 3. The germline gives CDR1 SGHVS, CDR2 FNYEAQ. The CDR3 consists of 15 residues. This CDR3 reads CASSLELAGTYEQYF. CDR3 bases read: TGTGCCAGCAGCTTAGAACTAGCGGGTACCTACGAG. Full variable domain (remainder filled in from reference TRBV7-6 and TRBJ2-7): GAGVSQSPRYKVTKRGQDVALRCDPISGHVSLYWYRQALGQGPEFLTYFNYEAQQDKSGLPNDRFSAERPEGSISTLTIQRTEQRDSAMYRCASSLELAGTYEQYFGPGTRLTVT.